Listed here are 24 T cell receptor beta chains from one sample, sequenced in a study of T cell clonality in common variable immunodeficiency. Findings of the study overall: Reportedly, TCR beta sequences from common variable immunodeficiency showed fewer deletions and N-nucleotide insertions.

Their antigen targets remain unknown. Method: immunoSEQ multiplex PCR; TCRdb's copy keeps in-frame clones and lacks some. The sample offers approximately 26,000 clones and no singletons, the top ten holding around 3.3%. Sequences were obtained from peripheral blood mononuclear cells. Receptors originate from a human donor with common variable immunodeficiency.

In regard to this clone: The read is 3 residues too short to cover the CDR3 end, so that end is filled in from the germline J gene. The chain couples TRBV6-2 or TRBV6-3 to TRBJ1-6, with D maybe TRBD1 (6 bases). Germline assignment: CDR1 MNHEY and CDR2 SVGEGT. The CDR3 is made up of 14 amino acids. V was clipped by 6 bases and J by 10 bases, with 16 bases between them. The sequenced CDR3 bases are TGTGCCAGCAGCGCAACAGGGCAGAGCTCACCC. Its protein product is CASSATGQSSP. In full, the CDR3 reads CASSATGQSSPLHF.

This clone showed up many times. The read ends 3 residues before the CDR3 terminus; that terminus is restored from the germline J gene. The chain joins TRBV20-1 to TRBJ2-1; TRBD2 matches 12 bases. CDR3 size: 13 residues. V gave up 4 bases and J gave up 9 bases; unmatched junction bases: 4. Germline assignment: CDR1 DFQATT and CDR2 SNEGSKA (reference sequence). The sequenced part of the CDR3 DNA is TGCAGTGCTACAAGGACTAGCGGGGTTGAG. It is translated as CSATRTSGVE. The full CDR3 reads CSATRTSGVEQFF.

Many counts were recorded for this clone. The read gets to within 3 residues of the CDR3 end, and the germline J gene fills in the rest. The chain employs TRBV7-9 and TRBJ2-3, with 11 nucleotides matching TRBD2. The CDR3 extends over 15 amino acids. V lost 8 bases and J lost 4; bases outside the gene matches: 8. In germline, CDR1 is SEHNR, CDR2 FQNEAQ (reference sequence). The CDR3: CASGISGGASDTQYF. The part of the CDR3 DNA that was read is TGTGCCAGCGGGATTAGCGGGGGGGCCTCAGATACG.

Comments on this clone: The read falls 3 residues short of the CDR3 end, and the missing part is taken from the germline J gene. V gene TRBV19 combines with J gene TRBJ1-1, with a possible D match to TRBD1 (6 bases). CDR3 size: 14 residues. Germline V lookup: CDR1 LNHDA, CDR2 SQIVND (reference sequence). Trimming pared 3 bases from V and 3 bases from J, leaving 11 bases between. CDR3 amino acids: CASSIRDIYTEAFF. Incomplete CDR3 DNA: TGTGCCAGTAGTATCCGGGACATTTACACTGAA.

Details on this clone: The read ends 3 residues before the CDR3 terminus; that terminus is restored from the germline J gene. The gene calls are TRBV18 and TRBJ1-4, with TRBD1 matching 8 bases. CDR1 and CDR2 from the germline V gene are KGHSH and LQKENI. The CDR3 spans 14 residues. After removal of 2 bases from V and 5 bases from J, the junction contained 1 base not matched to a gene. Partial CDR3 DNA: TGTGCCAGCTCACCATGGACAGGGAATGAAAAA. This codes for CASSPWTGNEK. The whole CDR3 reads CASSPWTGNEKLFF.

This clone was seen more than once but under ten times. The sequenced fragment ends 3 residues before the CDR3 boundary, so the rest is inferred from the germline J gene. The V and J genes are TRBV19 and TRBJ1-2; the D is unclear. Germline V gives CDR1 LNHDA, CDR2 SQIVND (reference sequence). V shed 3 bases and J shed 7 bases, with 6 bases lying between them. This CDR3 comprises 11 residues. The DNA read from the CDR3 is TGTGCCAGTAGTATTGGCTCTGGC. Its translation is CASSIGSG. In full, the CDR3 is CASSIGSGYTF.

This clone was found many times. The CDR3 extends 3 residues past the end of the read, so its final part is completed from the germline J gene. This chain uses TRBV5-6 with TRBJ2-1; maybe TRBD2 (6 bases). Per the germline V gene, CDR1 is SGHDT and CDR2 is YYEEEE. The CDR3 spans 15 residues. Deletions cut 3 bases from V and 0 bases from J, with 10 bases between. The CDR3 DNA, read in part, is TGTGCCAGCAGCTATGGCGGGGACTCCTACAATGAG. It encodes CASSYGGDSYNE. Given in full, the CDR3 is CASSYGGDSYNEQFF.

The sample holds many counts of this clone. The read gets to within 3 residues of the CDR3 end, and the germline J gene fills in the rest. This chain links TRBV6-2 or TRBV6-3 with TRBJ2-2; 8 bases agree with TRBD2. J was trimmed by 2 bases and V by 2 bases; bases with no gene match: 4. The CDR3 loop spans 16 amino acids. Germline values: CDR1 MNHEY, CDR2 SVGEGT. CDR3 bases read: TGTGCCAGCAGTTACCCCACTAGCGGCAACACCGGGGAG. This gives the protein CASSYPTSGNTGE. The full CDR3 is CASSYPTSGNTGELFF.

This clone was observed a few times. The CDR3 end falls 3 residues outside the read, so it is completed with the germline J gene. This chain joins TRBV11-3 and TRBJ2-1; 13 nucleotides match TRBD2. Trimming took 4 bases from V and 6 from J; bases not matched to a gene: 3. The germline gives CDR1 SGHNT, CDR2 YENEEA. The CDR3 loop spans 15 amino acids. The CDR3 region is CASSSGTSGINEQFF. The covered CDR3 bases are TGTGCCAGCAGCTCCGGGACTAGCGGGATCAATGAG.

This clone was observed a handful of times. Coverage ceases 3 residues before the CDR3 finishes, and the germline J gene fills in the end. This rearrangement joins TRBV7-8 to TRBJ1-5; TRBD1 matches 7 bases. Looked up from germline, CDR1 is SGHVS and CDR2 is FQNEAQ. The CDR3 has 16 residues. The V and J ends lost 4 bases and 4 bases, in that order; junction bases with no gene match: 10. CDR3 in amino acids: CASSSDDRVRNQPQHF. The covered CDR3 bases are TGTGCCAGCAGCTCCGATGACAGGGTACGGAATCAGCCC. The full variable domain, in which reference TRBV7-8 and TRBJ1-5 provide the parts outside the CDR3, is GAGVSQSPRYKVAKRGQDVALRCDPISGHVSLFWYQQALGQGPEFLTYFQNEAQLDKSGLPSDRFFAERPEGSVSTLKIQRTQQEDSAVYLCASSSDDRVRNQPQHFGDGTRLSIL.

This clone showed up many times. The read terminates 3 residues ahead of where the CDR3 ends, so the germline J gene completes it. The J gene is TRBJ1-4, the V gene TRBV7-9; possible D gene TRBD1, 5 bases. This CDR3 has 13 amino acids. Germline CDR1 and CDR2: SEHNR and FQNEAQ (reference sequence). Trimming pared 10 bases from V and 3 bases from J, leaving 12 bases between. The CDR3 sequence is CATEGLPNEKLFF. CDR3 DNA, as far as it was read: TGTGCCACCGAGGGGCTACCTAATGAAAAA.

The table lists this clone with a few counts. The read comes to an end 3 residues before the CDR3 does, leaving the germline J gene to fill in the end. The V gene is TRBV5-1, the J gene TRBJ1-2; the D is unclear. CDR3 length: 13 amino acids. In germline, CDR1 is SGHRS, CDR2 YFSETQ. V shed 4 bases and J shed 1 base, with 8 bases lying between them. The CDR3 sequence is CASSPQLNYGYTF. The CDR3 bases that were read are TGCGCCAGCAGCCCACAGCTTAACTATGGC.

CDR3: CASSPLRGIQYF. Partial CDR3 DNA: TGTGCCAGCAGCCCTCTCAGGGGCATT. This chain links TRBV7-2 with TRBJ2-4, with D maybe TRBD1 (6 bases). The read ends 3 residues shy of where the CDR3 ends; the end is completed using the germline J gene. V was shortened by 5 bases and J by 9 bases, with 11 bases between the two germline ends. Germline CDR1 SGHTA, CDR2 FQGNSA. This CDR3 has 12 amino acids.

In its sample, this clone was seen many times. The observed sequence ends 3 residues before the CDR3 terminus, with the missing tail filled in from the germline J gene. The chain links TRBV7-3 to TRBJ1-2, with D possibly being TRBD1 (6 bases). With 0 bases removed from V and 7 bases from J, the gap between germline ends came to 18 bases. The germline V gene has CDR1 SGHTA and CDR2 FQGTGA. The CDR3 covers 16 residues. The CDR3 reads CASSLTPGQLKPGYTF. Partial CDR3 DNA: TGTGCCAGCAGCTTAACGCCCGGACAGCTCAAACCTGGC.

This clone was recorded many times. The read ends 3 residues shy of where the CDR3 ends; the end is completed using the germline J gene. J is TRBJ2-1 and V is TRBV9, with D perhaps matching TRBD1 (5 bases). V dropped 0 bases and J dropped 5 bases, with 12 bases sitting between them. Looked up from germline, CDR1 is SGDLS and CDR2 is YYNGEE. The CDR3 has 15 amino acids. The CDR3 DNA, read in part, is TGTGCCAGCAGCGTAGAAGGCAGGGTCGACAATGAG. Translation: CASSVEGRVDNE. The CDR3 reads in full as CASSVEGRVDNEQFF.

This clone occurred many times. The DNA ends 3 residues before the CDR3 does, and the rest of the CDR3 is filled in from the germline J gene. The chain combines TRBV5-1 with TRBJ2-5, with TRBD1 matching 8 bases. With V trimmed by 7 bases and J by 5 bases, 10 bases remained unmatched. This CDR3 comprises 14 residues. Germline V gives CDR1 SGHRS, CDR2 YFSETQ. Partial CDR3 DNA: TGCGCCAGCTCAATCGGGACAGGAGGGGAGACC. Its translation: CASSIGTGGET. The CDR3 in full is CASSIGTGGETQYF.

The CDR3 is CASGQGSHEQYF. The sequenced CDR3 bases are TGCGCCAGTGGACAGGGAAGCCACGAG. The chain combines TRBV10-2 with TRBJ2-7; TRBD1 aligns across 8 bases. The CDR3 end is not reached by the read, which stops 3 residues before it; the germline J gene fills it in. The CDR3 totals 12 residues. The germline gives CDR1 WSHSY, CDR2 SAAADI. V shed 9 bases and J 5 bases; nucleotides not matched to a gene: 6.

This clone has ten or more counts. The read comes to an end 3 residues before the CDR3 does, leaving the germline J gene to fill in the end. The gene calls are TRBV20-1 and TRBJ1-2; D is possibly TRBD1 (5 bases). Deletions cut 0 bases from V and 4 bases from J, with 9 bases between. From germline, CDR1 is DFQATT and CDR2 SNEGSKA (reference sequence). CDR3 length: 13 amino acids. CDR3 region: CSAREPGSYGYTF. The covered CDR3 bases are TGCAGTGCTAGAGAACCAGGGTCCTATGGC.

Note on this clone: The read is 3 residues too short to cover the CDR3 end, so that end is filled in from the germline J gene. The chain employs TRBV19 and TRBJ1-5; D remains ambiguous. V lost 6 bases and J lost 0, with 9 bases in between. The CDR3 has 14 residues. CDR1 and CDR2 from the germline V gene are LNHDA and SQIVND (reference sequence). The CDR3: CASSPVFSNQPQHF. The CDR3 bases that were read are TGTGCCAGTAGCCCGGTTTTTAGCAATCAGCCC.

In the case of this clone: Coverage ceases 3 residues before the CDR3 finishes, and the germline J gene fills in the end. The chain couples TRBV7-9 to TRBJ2-3; D gene uncertain. The CDR3 extends over 15 amino acids. Germline V gene sequence: CDR1 SEHNR, CDR2 FQNEAQ (reference sequence). The V gene lost 5 bases and the J gene lost 5 bases, with 17 bases spanning the gap. The CDR3 spells CASSGRSYALDTQYF. CDR3 DNA (partial): TGTGCCAGCAGCGGCCGCAGTTACGCCCTAGATACG.

This clone was counted a few times. The read ends 3 residues before the CDR3 terminus; that terminus is restored from the germline J gene. The gene calls are TRBV7-6 and TRBJ2-2, with TRBD1 identical over 10 bases. Germline CDR1 and CDR2: SGHVS and FNYEAQ. The CDR3 is 15 amino acids. V lost 4 bases, J lost 5 bases, and 4 bases stayed unmatched. Partial CDR3 DNA: TGTGCCAGCAGCTCCGGGACAGGGGCAACCGGGGAG. This translates into CASSSGTGATGE. The CDR3 reads in full as CASSSGTGATGELFF.

The table lists this clone with many counts. The read ends 3 residues shy of where the CDR3 ends; the end is completed using the germline J gene. V and J are TRBV2 and TRBJ2-5; D gene uncertain. The V and J ends lost 7 bases and 2 bases respectively, with 5 bases between them. The CDR3 spans 11 residues. Germline V lookup: CDR1 SNHLY, CDR2 FYNNEI. CDR3 protein: CASTLQETQYF. CDR3 DNA, as far as it was read: TGTGCCAGCACCCTACAAGAGACC.

This clone showed up just a few times. The read stops 3 residues short of the end of the CDR3; the missing end is completed from the germline J gene. This chain links TRBV5-6 with TRBJ1-2; TRBD1 agrees at 7 bases. This CDR3 comprises 14 residues. V trimming: 4 bases; J trimming: 2 bases; junction bases outside the gene matches: 5. In germline, CDR1 is SGHDT, CDR2 YYEEEE. The CDR3 sequence: CASSPTGQNYGYTF. Incomplete CDR3 DNA: TGTGCCAGCAGCCCGACGGGACAGAACTATGGC.

With respect to this clone: Read sequence stops 3 residues before the CDR3 end, and the germline J gene provides the missing end. V is TRBV5-1 and J is TRBJ2-5, with 8 bases that match TRBD1. The J segment lost 3 bases and the V segment lost 3 bases, leaving 4 bases of the junction unmatched. Germline V lookup: CDR1 SGHRS, CDR2 YFSETQ. The CDR3 spans 14 residues. The CDR3 protein is CASSWGQAKETQYF. CDR3 DNA (partial): TGCGCCAGCAGCTGGGGACAGGCTAAAGAGACC.